The sequence of this T cell receptor (beta chain) was determined in a study of CD39 and CD103 CD8 tumor-infiltrating T cells. Data came from immunoSEQ multiplex PCR; TCRdb stores just in-frame clones and leaves some out. Among 300 or so clones listed, roughly 45% were seen once. CDR1 is MNHNS, CDR2 SASEGT, per germline. V was trimmed by 10 bases and J by 2 bases, leaving 11 bases between them. The CDR3 sequence is 13 residues long. At sample collection, these patients were off therapy. Sorted CD3+CD4-CD8+CD45RA- TILs were divided into DN, SP and DP by CD39 and CD103. Sequencing input: CD39+ CD103+ CD8+ T cells sorted from the tumor. Subset: CD103+CD39+ double-positive CD45RA- CD8 T cells. This rearrangement joins TRBV6-1 to TRBJ1-4; D is undetermined. This TCR came from a human donor with ovarian cancer. This chain's CDR3 is CATLALTNEKLFF. The CDR3, as DNA: TGTGCCACCCTGGCGCTGACTAATGAAAAACTGTTTTTT.